Presented here are 7 T cell receptor beta chains from one specimen sequenced in a study of cytomegalovirus exposure and HLA in healthy donors. The primer mix had 60 Vbeta and 13 Jbeta primers. The data were produced by immunoSEQ multiplex PCR, yet TCRdb's version contains in-frame clones alone and is incomplete. This sample carries 100,000 to 150,000 clones, under 12% of them seen once, and the ten largest clones take around 5%. What was sequenced was PBMCs. These receptors originate from a woman younger than 30 in good health and CMV-seropositive.

This rearrangement joins TRBV25-1 to TRBJ2-5; D gene uncertain. V was pared by 0 bases and J by 0 bases, with 5 bases between. This CDR3 comprises 14 residues. Germline V lookup: CDR1 MGHDK, CDR2 SYGVNS. The chain's CDR3 is CASSEYTDQETQYF. The DNA for the CDR3 is TGTGCCAGCAGTGAATATACAGACCAAGAGACCCAGTACTTC.

The CDR3 DNA reads as TGTGCCAGCAGCTTTTCAGGGGAAGCTTTCTTT. Its protein product is CASSFSGEAFF. The chain joins TRBV7-9 to TRBJ1-1; TRBD1 is a possible D gene (5 bases). Germline CDR1 is SEHNR and CDR2 is FQNEAQ (reference sequence). The CDR3 runs to 11 residues. V was trimmed by 3 bases and J by 8 bases, leaving 7 bases between them.

Of note for this clone: The same CDR3 also results from other DNA sequences found in this sample. V is TRBV6-5 and J is TRBJ1-5, with TRBD1 matching over 11 bases. Per germline, CDR1 MNHEY and CDR2 SVGAGI. V lost 4 bases and J lost 3; bases outside the gene matches: 2. There are 15 residues in the CDR3. The DNA for the CDR3 is TGTGCCAGCAGTTGGACAGGGGGCGACAATCAGCCCCAGCATTTT. It codes for CASSWTGGDNQPQHF.

This clone turned up a few times. V gene TRBV6-5 combines with J gene TRBJ1-1, with D possibly TRBD1 on 6 matching bases. The CDR3 is made up of 12 amino acids. The V end was cut by 4 bases, the J end by 6 bases, with 9 bases between. CDR1 and CDR2 from the germline V gene are MNHEY and SVGAGI. CDR3 coding DNA: TGTGCCAGCAGTTCAGGGGTCTCTGAAGCTTTCTTT. Its protein is CASSSGVSEAFF.

Only a few counts were recorded for this clone. The V call is TRBV7-9, the J call TRBJ1-1; the D is unclear. Germline V lookup: CDR1 SEHNR, CDR2 FQNEAQ (reference sequence). The CDR3 loop spans 12 amino acids. The ends were cut back, 1 base at V and 11 bases at J, with 11 bases in the middle. The CDR3 bases are TGTGCCAGCAGCTTAGGGGCCAGGAGGGCTTTCTTT. This sequence encodes CASSLGARRAFF.

This clone showed up just a few times. The chain is built from TRBV6-4 and TRBJ2-1; 13 nucleotides match TRBD2. The CDR3 extends over 15 amino acids. Germline CDR1 MRHNA, CDR2 SNTAGT. The trim removed 5 bases at V and 7 bases at J, leaving 5 bases unmatched. CDR3 bases: TGTGCCAGCAGTTCCGGGACTAGCGGGACGAATGAGCAGTTCTTC. It specifies CASSSGTSGTNEQFF.

This clone was recorded a few times. The chain is built from TRBV11-2 and TRBJ1-1, with no clear D. Germline-derived CDR1 and CDR2 are SGHAT and FQNNGV. The ends were cut back, 0 bases at V and 1 base at J, with 3 bases in the middle. CDR3 length equals 13 residues. The CDR3 here is CASSLDRNTEAFF. The CDR3 coding sequence is TGTGCCAGCAGCTTAGACAGGAACACTGAAGCTTTCTTT.